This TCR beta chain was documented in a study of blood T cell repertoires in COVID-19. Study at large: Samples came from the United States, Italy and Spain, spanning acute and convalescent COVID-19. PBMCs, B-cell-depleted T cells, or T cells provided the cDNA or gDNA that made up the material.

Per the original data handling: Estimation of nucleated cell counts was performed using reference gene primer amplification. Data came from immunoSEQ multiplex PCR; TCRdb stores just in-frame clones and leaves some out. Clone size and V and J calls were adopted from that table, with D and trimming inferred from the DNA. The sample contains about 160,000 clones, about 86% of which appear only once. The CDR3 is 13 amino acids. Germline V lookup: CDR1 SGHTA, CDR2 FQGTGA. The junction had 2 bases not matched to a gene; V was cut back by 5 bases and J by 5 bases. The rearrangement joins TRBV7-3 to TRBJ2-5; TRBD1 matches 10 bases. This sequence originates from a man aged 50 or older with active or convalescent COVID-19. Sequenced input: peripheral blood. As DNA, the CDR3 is TGTGCCAGCAGCACGGACAGGGGGGAGACCCAGTACTTC. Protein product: CASSTDRGETQYF.